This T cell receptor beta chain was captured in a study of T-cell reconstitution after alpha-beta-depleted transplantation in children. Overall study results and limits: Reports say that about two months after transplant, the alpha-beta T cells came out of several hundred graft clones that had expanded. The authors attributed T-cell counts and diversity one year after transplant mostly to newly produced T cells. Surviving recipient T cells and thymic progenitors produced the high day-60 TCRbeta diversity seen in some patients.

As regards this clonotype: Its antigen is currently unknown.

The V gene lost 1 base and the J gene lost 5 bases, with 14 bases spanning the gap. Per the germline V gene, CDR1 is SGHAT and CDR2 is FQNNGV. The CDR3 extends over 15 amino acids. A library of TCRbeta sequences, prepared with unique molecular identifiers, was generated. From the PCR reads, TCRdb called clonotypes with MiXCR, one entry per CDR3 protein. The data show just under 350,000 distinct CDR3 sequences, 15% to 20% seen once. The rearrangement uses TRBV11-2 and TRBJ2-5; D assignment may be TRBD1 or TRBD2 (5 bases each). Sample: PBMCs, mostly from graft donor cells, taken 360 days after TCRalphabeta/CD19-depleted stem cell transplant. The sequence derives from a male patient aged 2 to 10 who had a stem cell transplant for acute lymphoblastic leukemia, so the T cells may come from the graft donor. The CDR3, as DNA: TGTGCCAGCAGCTTAGCGAGGGGCGGCTGGGAGACCCAGTACTTC. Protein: CASSLARGGWETQYF.